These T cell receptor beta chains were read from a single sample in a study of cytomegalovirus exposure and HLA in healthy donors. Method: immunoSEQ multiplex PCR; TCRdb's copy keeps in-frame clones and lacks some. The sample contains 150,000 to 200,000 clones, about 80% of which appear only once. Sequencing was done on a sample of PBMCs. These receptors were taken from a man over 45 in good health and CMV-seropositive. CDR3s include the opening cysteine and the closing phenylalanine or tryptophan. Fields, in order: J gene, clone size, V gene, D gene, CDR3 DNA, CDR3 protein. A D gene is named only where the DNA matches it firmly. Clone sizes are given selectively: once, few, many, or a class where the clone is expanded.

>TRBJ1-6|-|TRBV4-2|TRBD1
TGTGCCAGCAGCCAAGAGGGACAGGCAGGGGATTCACCCCTCCACTTT
CASSQEGQAGDSPLHF
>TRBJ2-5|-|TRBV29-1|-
TGCAGCGTCCTACGATCGGGGACCCAGTACTTC
CSVLRSGTQYF
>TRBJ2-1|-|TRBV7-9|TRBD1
TGTGCCAGCAGCTCTAGACAGGGACCCAACTACAATGAGCAGTTCTTC
CASSSRQGPNYNEQFF
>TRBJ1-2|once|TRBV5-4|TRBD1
TGTGCCAGCAGCTCCCCGGGGACAGGGGGGTATGGCTACACCTTC
CASSSPGTGGYGYTF
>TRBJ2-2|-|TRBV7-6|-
TGTGCCAGCAGCTTAGAAGGGGTTTCATCCGGGGAGCTGTTTTTT
CASSLEGVSSGELFF
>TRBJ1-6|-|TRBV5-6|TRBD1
TGTGCCAGCAACCGGGACAGGAGTAATTCACCCCTCCACTTT
CASNRDRSNSPLHF
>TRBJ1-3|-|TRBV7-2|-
TGTGCCAGCAGCTTGGAAGGCGGAGCTGGAAACACCATATATTTT
CASSLEGGAGNTIYF
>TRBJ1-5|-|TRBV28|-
TGTGCCAGCAGTCGTACAATAAAGACAGGTTGGAGCAATCAGCCCCAGCATTTT
CASSRTIKTGWSNQPQHF
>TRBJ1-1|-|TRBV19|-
TGTGCCAGTAGTATTGGAGGCAGGCCATCGAACACTGAAGCTTTCTTT
CASSIGGRPSNTEAFF
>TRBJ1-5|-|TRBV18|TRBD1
TGTGCCAGCTCACCAGGGACAGGGATTATCCAGCCCCAGCATTTT
CASSPGTGIIQPQHF
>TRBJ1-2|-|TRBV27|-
TGTGCCAGCAGTTCGGACATTTATGGCTACACCTTC
CASSSDIYGYTF
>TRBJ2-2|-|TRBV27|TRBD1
TGTGCCAGCAGTGTCGGACAGGGGGGAGATTTGACCGGGGAGCTGTTTTTT
CASSVGQGGDLTGELFF
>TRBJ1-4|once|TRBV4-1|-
TGCGCCAGCAGCCAAGAACAGGAAAGTAGGGAAAAACTGTTTTTT
CASSQEQESREKLFF
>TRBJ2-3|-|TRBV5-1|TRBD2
TGCGCCAGCAGCCCGAGCGGGGCCCCCTCAGATACGCAGTATTTT
CASSPSGAPSDTQYF
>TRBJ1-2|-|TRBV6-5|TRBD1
TGTGCCAGCAGACCGACAGGGGACTATGGCTACACCTTC
CASRPTGDYGYTF
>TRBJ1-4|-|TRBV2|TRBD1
TGTGCCAGCAGGGAGAACAGGGGACTCTCCTTTAATGAAAAACTGTTTTTT
CASRENRGLSFNEKLFF
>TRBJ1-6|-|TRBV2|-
TGTGCCAGCAGTCCCCCGCGGTCACCCCTCCACTTT
CASSPPRSPLHF
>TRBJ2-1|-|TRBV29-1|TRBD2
TGCAGCGTACAAAGACTAGCGGGTCGCTCGGGGGACGAGCAGTTCTTC
CSVQRLAGRSGDEQFF
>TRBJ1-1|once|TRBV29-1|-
TGCAGCGGGGACACAGGTGAGAACACTGAAGCTTTCTTT
CSGDTGENTEAFF
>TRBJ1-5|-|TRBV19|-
TGTGCCAGTAGCCCTGGACCGGGAGTCAAAAGAAGCAATCAGCCCCAGCATTTT
CASSPGPGVKRSNQPQHF
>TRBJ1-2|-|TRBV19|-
TGTGCCAGTAGTATAGCGGGAATACAGGGCTACACCTTC
CASSIAGIQGYTF
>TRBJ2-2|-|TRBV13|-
TGTGCCAGCAGCCGCGCGCTGGACAGAGCGAACACCGGGGAGCTGTTTTTT
CASSRALDRANTGELFF
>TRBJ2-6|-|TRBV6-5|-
TGTGCCAGCAGTGTTTACGGCTCTGGGGCCAACGTCCTGACTTTC
CASSVYGSGANVLTF
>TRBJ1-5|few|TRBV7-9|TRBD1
TGTGCCAGCAGCCCAGGGGGCCCTAATCAGCCCCAGCATTTT
CASSPGGPNQPQHF
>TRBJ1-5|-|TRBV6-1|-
TGTGCCAGCAGTGAGAGCGGGGGACGGTTGTCGATTGTTCAGCCCCAGCATTTT
CASSESGGRLSIVQPQHF
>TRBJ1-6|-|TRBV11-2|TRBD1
TGTGCCAGCAGCCCGGACAGGGCAAAACTAAATTCACCCCTCCACTTT
CASSPDRAKLNSPLHF
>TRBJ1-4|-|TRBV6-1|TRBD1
TGTGCCAGCAGTTCACACAGGGGCCGGGTTGAGCTGTTTTTT
CASSSHRGRVELFF
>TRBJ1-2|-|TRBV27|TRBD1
TGTGCCAGCACCTCGTGGGACAGGCACTATGGCTACACCTTC
CASTSWDRHYGYTF
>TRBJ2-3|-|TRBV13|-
TGTGCCAGCAGCACTAGGACTCCCACGCAGTATTTT
CASSTRTPTQYF
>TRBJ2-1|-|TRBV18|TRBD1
TGTGCCAGCTCACCACGCCCTCGGACAGGGTACAATGAGCAGTTCTTC
CASSPRPRTGYNEQFF